The next 2 T cell receptor beta chains were all read from a single sample in a study of T cells in Graves' hyperthyroidism and ophthalmopathy. Amplification of TCR beta CDR3 regions was performed using RNA transcripts as template. An initial round of RT-PCR targeting the TCR CDR3 relied on the HTBI primer set. One entry per CDR3 protein results from TCRdb running MiXCR on the multiplex PCR reads. The table has some 700,000 distinct CDR3 sequences, about 18% seen once. The specimen was blood. The receptors come from a man between 50 and 59 years old with Graves' hyperthyroidism.

This chain uses TRBV30 with TRBJ1-4; no reliable D call. This CDR3 has 14 residues. The V and J ends lost 3 bases and 7 bases respectively, with 15 bases between them. CDR1 and CDR2 from the germline V gene are GTSNPN and SVGIG (reference sequence). CDR3: CAWSGGGGAEKLFF. CDR3 in DNA: TGTGCCTGGAGCGGAGGAGGAGGAGCTGAAAAACTGTTTTTT.

This clonotype has just a few counts. The rearrangement links TRBV18 to TRBJ2-7, with 7 bases identical to TRBD1. Looked up from germline, CDR1 is KGHSH and CDR2 is LQKENI. There are 15 residues in the CDR3. V gave up 3 bases and J gave up 0 bases; unmatched junction bases: 5. The chain's CDR3 is CASSPGQDSSYEQYF. Written as DNA, the CDR3 is TGTGCCAGCTCACCCGGACAGGACAGCTCCTACGAGCAGTACTTC.